This T cell receptor (beta chain) was found in a study of monozygotic twins with inflammatory bowel disease. This CDR3 comprises 17 residues. The germline CDR1 and CDR2 sequences are MGHRA and YSYEKL. During cDNA synthesis, UMIs that each contained a 6-nucleotide sample barcode were added by means of template switching. TCRdb derives one entry per CDR3 protein from the 5' RACE reads, leaving out DNA. The sample holds a few hundred thousand distinct CDR3 sequences. This TCR was recovered from a human donor with ulcerative colitis or Crohn's disease, or a healthy co-twin of an affected twin (not recorded which). The V gene is TRBV4-1, the J gene TRBJ2-2; TCRdb indicates TRBD1, and absent DNA this call remains unverified. Sample: blood. Here the CDR3 reads CASSQSTVQGSTGELFF.